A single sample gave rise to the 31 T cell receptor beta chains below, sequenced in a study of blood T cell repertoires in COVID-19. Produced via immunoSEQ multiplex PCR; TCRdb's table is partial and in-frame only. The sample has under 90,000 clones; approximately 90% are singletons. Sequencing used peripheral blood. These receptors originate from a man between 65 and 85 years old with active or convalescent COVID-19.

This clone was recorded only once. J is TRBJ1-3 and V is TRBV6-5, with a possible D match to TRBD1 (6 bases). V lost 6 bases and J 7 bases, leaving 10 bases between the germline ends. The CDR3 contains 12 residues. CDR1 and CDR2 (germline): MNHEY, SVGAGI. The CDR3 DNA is TGTGCCAGCAGAGGACAGCTTAACACCATATATTTT. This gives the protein CASRGQLNTIYF.

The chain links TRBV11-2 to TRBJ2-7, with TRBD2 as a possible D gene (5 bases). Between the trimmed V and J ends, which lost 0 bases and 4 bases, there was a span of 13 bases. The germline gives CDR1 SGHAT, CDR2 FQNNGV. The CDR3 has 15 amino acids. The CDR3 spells CASSLDEGFLYEQYF. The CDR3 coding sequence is TGTGCCAGCAGCTTAGATGAGGGATTTCTTTACGAGCAGTACTTC.

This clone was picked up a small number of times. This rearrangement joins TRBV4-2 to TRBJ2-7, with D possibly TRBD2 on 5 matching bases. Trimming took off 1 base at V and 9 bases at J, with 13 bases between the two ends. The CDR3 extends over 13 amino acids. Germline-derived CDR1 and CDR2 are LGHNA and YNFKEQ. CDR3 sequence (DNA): TGTGCCAGCAGCCAAGGGGTTCGGGAATGGCAGTACTTC. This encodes CASSQGVREWQYF.

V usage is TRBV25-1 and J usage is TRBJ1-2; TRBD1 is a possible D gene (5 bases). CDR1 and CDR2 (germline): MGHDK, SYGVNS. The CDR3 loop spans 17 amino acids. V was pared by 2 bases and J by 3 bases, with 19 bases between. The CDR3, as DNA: TGTGCCAGCAGTGAAAATTCCGCATGGGGCTTGGACTATGGCTACACCTTC. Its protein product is CASSENSAWGLDYGYTF.

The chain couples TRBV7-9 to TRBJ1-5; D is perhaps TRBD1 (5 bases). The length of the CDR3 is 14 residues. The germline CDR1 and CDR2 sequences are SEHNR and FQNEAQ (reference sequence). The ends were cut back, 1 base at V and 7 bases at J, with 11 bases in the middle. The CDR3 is CASSLGGLGQPQHF. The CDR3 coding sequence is TGTGCCAGCAGCTTAGGGGGCCTAGGGCAGCCCCAGCATTTT. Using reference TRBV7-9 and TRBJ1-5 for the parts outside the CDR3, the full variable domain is DTGVSQNPRHKITKRGQNVTFRCDPISEHNRLYWYRQTLGQGPEFLTYFQNEAQLEKSRLLSDRFSAERPKGSFSTLEIQRTEQGDSAMYLCASSLGGLGQPQHFGDGTRLSIL.

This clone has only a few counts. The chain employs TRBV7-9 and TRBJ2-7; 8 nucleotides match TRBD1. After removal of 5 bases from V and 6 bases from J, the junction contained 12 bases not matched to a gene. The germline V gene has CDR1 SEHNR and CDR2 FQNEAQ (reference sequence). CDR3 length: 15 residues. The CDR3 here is CASSPGFGQGSEQYF. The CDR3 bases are TGTGCCAGCAGCCCGGGATTTGGACAGGGCTCCGAGCAGTACTTC.

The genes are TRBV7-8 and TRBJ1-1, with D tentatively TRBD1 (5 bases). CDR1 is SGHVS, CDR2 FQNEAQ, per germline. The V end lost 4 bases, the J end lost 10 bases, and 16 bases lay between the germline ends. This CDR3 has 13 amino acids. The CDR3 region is CASSSQSGEGAFF. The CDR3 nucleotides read TGTGCCAGCAGCTCTCAGTCGGGGGAGGGAGCTTTCTTT.

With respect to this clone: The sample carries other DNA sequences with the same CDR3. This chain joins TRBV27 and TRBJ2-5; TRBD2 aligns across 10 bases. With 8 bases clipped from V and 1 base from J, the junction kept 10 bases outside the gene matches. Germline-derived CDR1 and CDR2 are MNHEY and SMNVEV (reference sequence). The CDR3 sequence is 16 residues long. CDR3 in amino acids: CASRGAAGGRQETQYF. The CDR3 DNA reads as TGTGCCAGCCGGGGGGCAGCGGGGGGGCGCCAAGAGACCCAGTACTTC.

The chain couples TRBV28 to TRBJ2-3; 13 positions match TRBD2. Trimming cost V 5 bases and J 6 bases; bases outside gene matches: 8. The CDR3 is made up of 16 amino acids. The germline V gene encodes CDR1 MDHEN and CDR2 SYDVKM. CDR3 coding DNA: TGTGCCAGCAGTGGACCCGGGACTAGCGGGATGGATACGCAGTATTTT. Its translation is CASSGPGTSGMDTQYF.

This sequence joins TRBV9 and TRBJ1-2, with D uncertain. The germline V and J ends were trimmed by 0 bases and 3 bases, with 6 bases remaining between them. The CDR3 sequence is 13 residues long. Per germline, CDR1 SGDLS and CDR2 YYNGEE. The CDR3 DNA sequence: TGTGCCAGCAGCGTAGACAGCTACTATGGCTACACCTTC. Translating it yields CASSVDSYYGYTF.

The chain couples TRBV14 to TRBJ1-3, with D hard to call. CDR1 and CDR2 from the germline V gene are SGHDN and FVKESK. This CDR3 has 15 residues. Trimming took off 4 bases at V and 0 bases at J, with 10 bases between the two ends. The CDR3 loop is CASSPRLNSGNTIYF. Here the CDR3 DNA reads TGTGCCAGCAGCCCCCGACTGAACTCTGGAAACACCATATATTTT.

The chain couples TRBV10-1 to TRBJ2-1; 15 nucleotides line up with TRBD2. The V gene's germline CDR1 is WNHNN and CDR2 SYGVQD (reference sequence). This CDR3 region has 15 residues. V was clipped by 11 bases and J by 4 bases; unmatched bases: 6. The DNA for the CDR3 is TGCGCCGATTGGACTAGCGGGGGGGTATACAATGAGCAGTTCTTC. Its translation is CADWTSGGVYNEQFF.

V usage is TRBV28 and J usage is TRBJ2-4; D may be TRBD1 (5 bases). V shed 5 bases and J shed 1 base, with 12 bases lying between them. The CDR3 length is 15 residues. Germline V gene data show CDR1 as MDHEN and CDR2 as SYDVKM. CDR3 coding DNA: TGTGCCAGCAGTGGGGCGGAGTTCGCCAAAAACATTCAGTACTTC. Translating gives CASSGAEFAKNIQYF.

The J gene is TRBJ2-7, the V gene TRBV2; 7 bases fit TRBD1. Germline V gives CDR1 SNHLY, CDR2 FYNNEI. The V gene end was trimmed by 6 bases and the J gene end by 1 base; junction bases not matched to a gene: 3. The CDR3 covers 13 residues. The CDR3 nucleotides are TGTGCCAGCAGCGTGGACAGGTCCTACGAGCAGTACTTC. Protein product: CASSVDRSYEQYF.

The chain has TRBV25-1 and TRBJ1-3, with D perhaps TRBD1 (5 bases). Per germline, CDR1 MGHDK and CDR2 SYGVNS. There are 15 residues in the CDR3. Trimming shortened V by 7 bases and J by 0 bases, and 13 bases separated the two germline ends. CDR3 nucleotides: TGTGCCAGCACTCCCCCAGGGTTCTCTGGAAACACCATATATTTT. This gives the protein CASTPPGFSGNTIYF. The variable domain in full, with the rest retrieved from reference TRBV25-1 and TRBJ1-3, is EADIYQTPRYLVIGTGKKITLECSQTMGHDKMYWYQQDPGMELHLIHYSYGVNSTEKGDLSSESTVSRIRTEHFPLTLESARPSHTSQYLCASTPPGFSGNTIYFGEGSWLTVV.

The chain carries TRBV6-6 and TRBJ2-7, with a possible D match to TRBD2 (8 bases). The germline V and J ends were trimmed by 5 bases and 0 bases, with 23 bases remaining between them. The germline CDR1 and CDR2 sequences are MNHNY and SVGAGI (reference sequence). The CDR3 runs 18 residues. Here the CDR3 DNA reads TGTGCCAGCAGTCCCGGGAGCGGGAGAGGGGACAGCTCCTACGAGCAGTACTTC. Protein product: CASSPGSGRGDSSYEQYF.

The CDR3 DNA follows: TGCGCCAGCAGCCCCCGGGAGGTCATAGGCAATCAGCCCCAGCATTTT. It is translated as CASSPREVIGNQPQHF. The chain combines TRBV4-1 with TRBJ1-5; D ambiguous. The V end lost 4 bases, the J end lost 2 bases, and 15 bases lay between the germline ends. Germline loops: CDR1 MGHRA, CDR2 YSYEKL. CDR3 length: 16 residues.

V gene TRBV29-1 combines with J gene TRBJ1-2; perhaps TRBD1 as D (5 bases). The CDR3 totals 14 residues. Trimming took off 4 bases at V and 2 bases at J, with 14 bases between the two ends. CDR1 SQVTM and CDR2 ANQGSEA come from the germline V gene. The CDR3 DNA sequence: TGCAGCGTTGGGGCCCAGGGAGGGAACTATGGCTACACCTTC. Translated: CSVGAQGGNYGYTF.

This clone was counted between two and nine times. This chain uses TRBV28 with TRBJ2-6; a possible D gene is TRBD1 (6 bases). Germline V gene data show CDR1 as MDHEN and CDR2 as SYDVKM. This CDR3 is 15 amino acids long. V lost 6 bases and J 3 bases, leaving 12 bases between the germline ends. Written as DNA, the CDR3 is TGTGCCAGCAGCACACGGACAGTTGGGGCCAACGTCCTGACTTTC. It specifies CASSTRTVGANVLTF.

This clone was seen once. In DNA form, the CDR3 reads TGTGCCTGGAGTGCCGGGACTGGAAGATATGGCTACACCTTC. The encoded protein is CAWSAGTGRYGYTF. The V call is TRBV30, the J call TRBJ1-2, with TRBD1 as a possible D gene (5 bases). Germline V CDR1 and CDR2: GTSNPN, SVGIG (reference sequence). V dropped 1 base and J dropped 5 bases, with 14 bases sitting between them. This CDR3 spans 14 amino acids.

The DNA for the CDR3 is TGTGCCAGCAGTGAACCGGGCGGGAGGAACACCGGGGAGCTGTTTTTT. Amino acids: CASSEPGGRNTGELFF. This sequence joins TRBV2 and TRBJ2-2; TRBD2 matches at 7 bases. J gave up 1 base and V 2 bases, and 4 bases lay outside the gene matches. Germline CDR1 SNHLY, CDR2 FYNNEI. This CDR3 is built from 16 residues.

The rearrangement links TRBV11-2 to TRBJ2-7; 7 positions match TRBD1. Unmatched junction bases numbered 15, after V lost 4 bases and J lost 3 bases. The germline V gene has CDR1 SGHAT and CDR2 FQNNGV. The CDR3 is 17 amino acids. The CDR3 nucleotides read TGTGCCAGCAGCTCCTCCGTAAGGGGGCACTACCTCTACGAGCAGTACTTC. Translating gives CASSSSVRGHYLYEQYF.

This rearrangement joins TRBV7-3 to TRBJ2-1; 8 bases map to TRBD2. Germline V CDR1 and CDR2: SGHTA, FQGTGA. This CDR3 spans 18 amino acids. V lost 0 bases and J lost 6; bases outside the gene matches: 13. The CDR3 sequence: CASSLTPPTASGPNEQFF. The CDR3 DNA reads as TGTGCCAGCAGCTTAACCCCCCCAACGGCTAGCGGGCCCAATGAGCAGTTCTTC.

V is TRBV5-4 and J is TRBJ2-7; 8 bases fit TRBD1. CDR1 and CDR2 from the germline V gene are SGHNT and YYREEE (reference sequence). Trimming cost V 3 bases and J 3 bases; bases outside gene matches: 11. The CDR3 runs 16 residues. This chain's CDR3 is CASSWGPGQAVYEQYF. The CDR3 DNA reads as TGTGCCAGCAGCTGGGGGCCGGGACAGGCTGTCTACGAGCAGTACTTC. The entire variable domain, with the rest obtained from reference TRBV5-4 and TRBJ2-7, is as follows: ETGVTQSPTHLIKTRGQQVTLRCSSQSGHNTVSWYQQALGQGPQFIFQYYREEENGRGNFPPRFSGLQFPNYSSELNVNALELDDSALYLCASSWGPGQAVYEQYFGPGTRLTVT.

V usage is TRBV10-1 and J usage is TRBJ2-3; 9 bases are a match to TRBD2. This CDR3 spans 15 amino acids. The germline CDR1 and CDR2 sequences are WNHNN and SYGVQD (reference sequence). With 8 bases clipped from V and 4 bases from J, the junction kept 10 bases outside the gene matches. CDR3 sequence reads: CASLCGGAMADTQYF. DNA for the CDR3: TGCGCCAGCCTTTGCGGGGGGGCTATGGCAGATACGCAGTATTTT.

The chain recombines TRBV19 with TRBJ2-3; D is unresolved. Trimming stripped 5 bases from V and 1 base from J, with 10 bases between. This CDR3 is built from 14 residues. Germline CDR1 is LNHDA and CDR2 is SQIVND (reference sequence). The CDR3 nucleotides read TGTGCCAGTAGTGTGGCAGGTCGCACAGATACGCAGTATTTT. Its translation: CASSVAGRTDTQYF.

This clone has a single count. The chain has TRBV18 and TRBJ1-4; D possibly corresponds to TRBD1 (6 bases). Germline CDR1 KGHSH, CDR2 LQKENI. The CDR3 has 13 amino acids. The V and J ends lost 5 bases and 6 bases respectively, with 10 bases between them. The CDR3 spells CASSTTGYEKLFF. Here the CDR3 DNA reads TGTGCCAGCTCAACCACAGGGTATGAAAAACTGTTTTTT. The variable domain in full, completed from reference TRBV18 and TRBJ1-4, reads NAGVMQNPRHLVRRRGQEARLRCSPMKGHSHVYWYRQLPEEGLKFMVYLQKENIIDESGMPKERFSAEFPKEGPSILRIQQVVRGDSAAYFCASSTTGYEKLFFGSGTQLSVL.

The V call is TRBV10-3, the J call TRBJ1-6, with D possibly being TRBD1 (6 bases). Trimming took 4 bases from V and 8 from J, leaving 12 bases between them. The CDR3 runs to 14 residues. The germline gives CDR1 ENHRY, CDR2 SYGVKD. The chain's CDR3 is CAISAGDDYSPLHF. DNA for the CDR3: TGTGCCATCAGTGCAGGGGACGACTATTCACCCCTCCACTTT.

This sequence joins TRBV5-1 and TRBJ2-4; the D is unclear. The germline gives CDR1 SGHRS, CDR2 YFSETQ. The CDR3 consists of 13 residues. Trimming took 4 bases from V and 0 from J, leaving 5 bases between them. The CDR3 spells CASSLSAKNIQYF. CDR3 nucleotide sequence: TGCGCCAGCAGCCTTTCAGCCAAAAACATTCAGTACTTC.

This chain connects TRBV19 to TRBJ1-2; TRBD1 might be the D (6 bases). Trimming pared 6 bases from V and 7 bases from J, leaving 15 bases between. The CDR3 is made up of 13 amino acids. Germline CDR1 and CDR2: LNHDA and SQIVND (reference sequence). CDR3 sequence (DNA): TGTGCCAGTAGGCTAACAGGGTCAGCTGGCTACACCTTC. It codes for CASRLTGSAGYTF.

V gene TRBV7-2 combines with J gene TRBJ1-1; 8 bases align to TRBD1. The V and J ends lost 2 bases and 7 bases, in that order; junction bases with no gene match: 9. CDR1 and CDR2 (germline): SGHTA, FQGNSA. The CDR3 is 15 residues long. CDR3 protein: CASSLPRTGFDEAFF. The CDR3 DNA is TGTGCCAGCAGCTTACCCCGGACAGGGTTTGATGAAGCTTTCTTT.